This T cell receptor beta chain was obtained from a study of T cells in Graves' hyperthyroidism and ophthalmopathy. In this sample, this clonotype turned up many times. The source material, RNA transcripts, was used to amplify TCR beta CDR3 regions. HTBI primers were employed in a first-round RT-PCR of the TCR CDR3. TCRdb independently ran MiXCR on the multiplex PCR reads; one entry per CDR3 protein. Of roughly 110,000 distinct CDR3 sequences detected, roughly 15% appear once; the ten largest clones hold about 42%. The TCR sequence derives from a woman between 50 and 59 years old with Graves' hyperthyroidism. Sequenced material: blood.

Written as DNA, the CDR3 is TGTGCCAGCAGGAAGGGGGGAAACACTGAAGCTTTCTTT. The encoded protein is CASRKGGNTEAFF. The rearrangement links TRBV5-4 to TRBJ1-1; tentatively, D is TRBD1 (6 bases). V was shortened by 5 bases and J by 2 bases, with 10 bases between the two germline ends. Germline V gene sequence: CDR1 SGHNT, CDR2 YYREEE (reference sequence). This CDR3 region has 13 residues.